Following are 2 T cell receptor beta chains from one sample sequenced in a study of identifying expanded T cells in peripheral blood. Sequenced by immunoSEQ multiplex PCR; TCRdb stores in-frame clones only, minus some. The data hold tens of thousands of clones, with 84% observed a single time. The sequencing sample was made of blood. The receptors shown here come from a person aged 18 to 70 in good health.

This chain joins TRBV30 and TRBJ1-2; 8 positions agree with TRBD1. With 4 bases clipped from V and 4 bases from J, the junction kept 8 bases outside the gene matches. This CDR3 has 14 amino acids. Germline V gene data show CDR1 as GTSNPN and CDR2 as SVGIG (reference sequence). DNA for the CDR3: TGTGCCTGGACAATTTCCGGACAGGGCTATGGCTACACCTTC. Translated, it gives CAWTISGQGYGYTF.

This clone has only a few counts. This chain links TRBV5-8 with TRBJ1-5; 9 nucleotides line up with TRBD1. The V segment lost 4 bases and the J segment 5 bases; nucleotides outside the gene matches: 10. Germline V gene data show CDR1 as SGHTS and CDR2 as YDEGEE. CDR3 length equals 16 residues. As DNA, the CDR3 is TGTGCCAGCAGCCACCGGGGACAGGGCGTCTATCAGCCCCAGCATTTT. Translating it yields CASSHRGQGVYQPQHF.